Listed here are 15 T cell receptor beta chains from one sample, sequenced in a study of shared clonotypes between healthy human individuals. Assay: immunoSEQ multiplex PCR; the TCRdb copy retains only in-frame clones and omits some. Among 2 million to 3 million clones listed, 90% to 95% were seen once. Input material: naive CD4+ T cells from PBMCs. Subset denoted: CD45RA+ positively selected. These receptor sequences come from a man aged 18 to 29 in good health. Some clones in this sample may be carry-over from other donors' samples.

J is TRBJ1-2 and V is TRBV6-1; D is undetermined. The CDR3 has 15 residues. V was clipped by 1 base and J by 5 bases, with 14 bases between them. Germline lookup yields CDR1 MNHNS and CDR2 SASEGT. In DNA, the CDR3 is TGTGCCAGCAGTGAAGATCAGCGACCGATATATGGCTACACCTTC. Translating gives CASSEDQRPIYGYTF.

On this clone: This sample includes further DNA sequences coding for the same CDR3. The genes are TRBV27 and TRBJ2-2; tentative D call: TRBD2 (6 bases). This CDR3 contains 13 residues. Germline CDR1 is MNHEY and CDR2 is SMNVEV (reference sequence). V gave up 6 bases and J gave up 4 bases, with 9 bases separating them. The CDR3 coding sequence is TGTGCCAGCAGCCTCGGGGGCACCGGGGAGCTGTTTTTT. Translating gives CASSLGGTGELFF.

This clone has a handful of counts. Other DNA sequences in this sample translate to the same CDR3. J is TRBJ2-5 and V is TRBV18, with TRBD2 identical over 7 bases. V lost 3 bases and J lost 5; bases outside the gene matches: 0. Germline CDR1 is KGHSH and CDR2 is LQKENI. There are 12 residues in the CDR3. This chain's CDR3 is CASSPGGETQYF. DNA of the CDR3: TGTGCCAGCTCACCGGGGGGGGAGACCCAGTACTTC.

The chain links TRBV29-1 to TRBJ1-5, with D unresolved. V was clipped by 4 bases and J by 6 bases, with 13 bases between them. The CDR3 loop spans 13 amino acids. From germline, CDR1 is SQVTM and CDR2 ANQGSEA. The CDR3 protein is CSVVVGLGQPQHF. As DNA, the CDR3 is TGCAGCGTTGTGGTGGGGTTGGGTCAGCCCCAGCATTTT.

This clone was observed a handful of times. The chain combines TRBV5-1 with TRBJ1-2, with 12 positions matching TRBD1. Germline CDR1 is SGHRS and CDR2 is YFSETQ. The CDR3 consists of 15 residues. Trimming removed 4 bases from V and 4 bases from J; junction bases left unmatched: 5. Written as DNA, the CDR3 is TGCGCCAGCAGCCAAACGGGACAGGGGGCCTATGGCTACACCTTC. Translation gives CASSQTGQGAYGYTF.

This CDR3 is CASRGGTGDGYTF. The DNA of the CDR3 is TGCGCCAGCAGGGGGGGGACAGGGGATGGCTACACCTTC. The chain recombines TRBV10-2 with TRBJ1-2; the match to TRBD1 covers 10 bases. Losses at the gene ends were 6 bases for V and 6 bases for J; bases not matched to a gene: 4. CDR3 length: 13 amino acids. Germline lookup yields CDR1 WSHSY and CDR2 SAAADI.

V gene TRBV9 combines with J gene TRBJ1-1; 9 bases map to TRBD1. CDR1 and CDR2 (germline): SGDLS, YYNGEE. Trimming cost V 4 bases and J 5 bases; bases outside gene matches: 9. The CDR3 is made up of 15 amino acids. CDR3 sequence (DNA): TGTGCCAGCAGCCCCCTAGGACAGGGGTGGACTGAAGCTTTCTTT. Encoded protein: CASSPLGQGWTEAFF.

The chain recombines TRBV30 with TRBJ2-2; no clear D gene. The CDR3 sequence is 19 residues long. Germline V lookup: CDR1 GTSNPN, CDR2 SVGIG (reference sequence). The V and J ends lost 0 bases and 2 bases respectively, with 22 bases between them. This CDR3 is CAWSVLRQTFGKNTGELFF. The CDR3 DNA reads as TGTGCCTGGAGTGTACTTAGGCAGACATTTGGAAAAAACACCGGGGAGCTGTTTTTT.

The chain combines TRBV5-5 with TRBJ2-1; D is perhaps TRBD2 (6 bases). V lost 4 bases and J lost 0, with 14 bases in between. The length of the CDR3 is 16 residues. Germline V gene lookup returns CDR1 SGHKS and CDR2 YYEKEE (reference sequence). Here the CDR3 DNA reads TGTGCCAGCAGCCCGGGACTTTCCTACTCCTACAATGAGCAGTTCTTC. It codes for CASSPGLSYSYNEQFF.

The CDR3 sequence is CSAGMGYGYTF. The CDR3 bases are TGCAGTGCTGGGATGGGGTATGGCTACACCTTC. The rearrangement joins TRBV20-1 to TRBJ1-2; the D is unclear. This CDR3 spans 11 amino acids. Germline loops: CDR1 DFQATT, CDR2 SNEGSKA (reference sequence). The V gene lost 5 bases and the J gene lost 5 bases, with 9 bases spanning the gap.

The rearrangement joins TRBV4-3 to TRBJ1-1; D is possibly TRBD1 (6 bases). The germline V gene has CDR1 LGHNA and CDR2 YSLEER. CDR3 length equals 15 residues. The V end lost 4 bases, the J end lost 3 bases, and 15 bases lay between the germline ends. The CDR3 sequence is CASSPLQGRYTEAFF. DNA for the CDR3: TGCGCCAGCAGCCCGCTTCAGGGGAGGTACACTGAAGCTTTCTTT.

CDR3 DNA sequence: TGTGCCAGCATTCCTTTCCGCCGACTAGCGGGAGCCGACTACGAGCAGTACTTC. Translated, it gives CASIPFRRLAGADYEQYF. The V gene is TRBV28, the J gene TRBJ2-7; 12 bases are a match to TRBD2. The trim removed 7 bases at V and 3 bases at J, leaving 16 bases unmatched. CDR1 is MDHEN and CDR2 is SYDVKM in the germline V gene. The CDR3 loop spans 18 amino acids.

This rearrangement joins TRBV27 to TRBJ1-2; D remains ambiguous. Trimming removed 6 bases from V and 4 bases from J, with 15 bases in between. Germline V lookup: CDR1 MNHEY, CDR2 SMNVEV (reference sequence). This CDR3 region has 14 residues. The CDR3 region has the DNA TGTGCCAGCAGACTCCGTTCGGGAGTCTATGGCTACACCTTC. This codes for CASRLRSGVYGYTF.

The chain joins TRBV19 to TRBJ2-5, with D tentatively TRBD1 or TRBD2 (5 bases each). From germline, CDR1 is LNHDA and CDR2 SQIVND (reference sequence). The ends were cut back, 3 bases at V and 0 bases at J, with 8 bases in the middle. The CDR3 runs 14 residues. This chain's CDR3 is CASSIWGNQETQYF. DNA for the CDR3: TGTGCCAGTAGTATTTGGGGGAACCAAGAGACCCAGTACTTC.

This clone has just one count. The V call is TRBV4-1, the J call TRBJ1-2; TRBD1 agrees at 8 bases. The CDR3 covers 13 residues. Losses at the gene ends were 3 bases for V and 4 bases for J; bases not matched to a gene: 1. CDR1 MGHRA and CDR2 YSYEKL come from the germline V gene. CDR3 sequence reads: CASSQTGVYGYTF. CDR3 coding DNA: TGCGCCAGCAGCCAGACAGGGGTCTATGGCTACACCTTC.